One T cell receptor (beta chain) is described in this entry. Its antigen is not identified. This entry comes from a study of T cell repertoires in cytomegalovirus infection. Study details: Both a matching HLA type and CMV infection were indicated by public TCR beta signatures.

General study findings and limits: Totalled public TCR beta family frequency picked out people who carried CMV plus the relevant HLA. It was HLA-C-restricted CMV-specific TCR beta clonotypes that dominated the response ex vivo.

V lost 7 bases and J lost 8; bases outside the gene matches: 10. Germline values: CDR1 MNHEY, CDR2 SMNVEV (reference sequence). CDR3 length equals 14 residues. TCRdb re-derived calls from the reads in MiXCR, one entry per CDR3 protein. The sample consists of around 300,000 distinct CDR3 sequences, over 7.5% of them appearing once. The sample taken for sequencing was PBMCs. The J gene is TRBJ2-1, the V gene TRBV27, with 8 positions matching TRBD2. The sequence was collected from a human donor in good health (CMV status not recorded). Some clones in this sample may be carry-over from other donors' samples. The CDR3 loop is CASTPAGGKDEQFF. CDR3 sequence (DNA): TGTGCCAGCACCCCCGCGGGGGGTAAAGATGAGCAGTTCTTC.